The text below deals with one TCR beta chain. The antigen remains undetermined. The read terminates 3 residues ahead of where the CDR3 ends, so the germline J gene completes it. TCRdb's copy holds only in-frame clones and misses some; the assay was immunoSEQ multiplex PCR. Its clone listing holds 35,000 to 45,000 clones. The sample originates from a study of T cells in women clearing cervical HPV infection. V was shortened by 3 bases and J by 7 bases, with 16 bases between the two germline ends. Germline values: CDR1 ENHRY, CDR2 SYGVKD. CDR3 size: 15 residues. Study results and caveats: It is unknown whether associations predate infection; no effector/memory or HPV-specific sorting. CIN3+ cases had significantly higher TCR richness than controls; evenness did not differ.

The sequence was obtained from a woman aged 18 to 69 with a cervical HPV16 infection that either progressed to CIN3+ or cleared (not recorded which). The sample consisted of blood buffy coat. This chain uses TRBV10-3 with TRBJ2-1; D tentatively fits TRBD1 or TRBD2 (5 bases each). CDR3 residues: CAISDPPEGRNEQFF. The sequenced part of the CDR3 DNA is TGTGCCATCAGTGACCCGCCAGAGGGGCGAAATGAG.